This T cell receptor (beta chain) was identified during a study of blood T cell repertoires in COVID-19. In the study overall: Researchers got acute and convalescent COVID-19 samples from the United States, Italy and Spain. In each case, the material was cDNA or gDNA derived from T cells, B-cell-depleted T cells, or PBMCs.

Original methodology: Amplification of reference gene primers was used by the study to estimate nucleated cell counts. Here immunoSEQ multiplex PCR was the method, and the copy in TCRdb shows in-frame clones only, minus some. From that table come the V and J calls and clone size; the DNA was used to work out D and trimming. The sample yields about 96,000 clones, around 80% seen once. The germline V gene has CDR1 MRHNA and CDR2 SNTAGT. Between the trimmed V and J ends, which lost 0 bases and 5 bases, there was a span of 5 bases. The CDR3 loop spans 13 amino acids. The sequencing sample was made of peripheral blood. This clonotype was sampled from a man aged 45-65 years who had recovered from COVID-19. The chain combines TRBV6-4 with TRBJ2-1, with D unresolved. CDR3 loop: CASSDSTNNEQFF. CDR3 bases: TGTGCCAGCAGTGACTCGACAAACAATGAGCAGTTCTTC.